The present T cell receptor beta chain was sequenced within a study of CD8+ T cells in alopecia areata. Worth noting for this clone: Its target is not known.

The CDR3 is 15 amino acids. Germline CDR1 is SGHTA and CDR2 is FQGTGA. V gave up 1 base and J gave up 4 bases; unmatched junction bases: 2. Findings and caveats of the study: Alopecia totalis/universalis scalp especially showed more expanded CD8+ clones than normal scalp.

Sequencing templates came from extracted RNA that was reverse transcribed into cDNA. Sequencing was performed with immunoSEQ multiplex PCR; in TCRdb, only in-frame clones are kept and a portion is missing. The sample lists tens of thousands of clones; roughly 47% were seen once. The rearrangement joins TRBV7-3 to TRBJ2-1, with 9 bases matching TRBD2. The sample comprised NKG2D-low CD8+ T cells sorted from blood. The receptor's source is a human donor with alopecia areata. The CDR3 DNA sequence: TGTGCCAGCAGCTTAAGACTAGCGGAGTACAATGAGCAGTTCTTC. Translation: CASSLRLAEYNEQFF. Together with reference TRBV7-3 and TRBJ2-1, the CDR3 gives the full variable domain: GAGVSQTPSNKVTEKGKYVELRCDPISGHTALYWYRQSLGQGPEFLIYFQGTGAADDSGLPNDRFFAVRPEGSVSTLKIQRTERGDSAVYLCASSLRLAEYNEQFFGPGTRLTVL.